The 6 T cell receptor beta chains below were found in one sample sequenced in a study of blood T cell repertoires in COVID-19. Only in-frame clones appear in the TCRdb table, and some are missing; sequencing was by immunoSEQ multiplex PCR. The table records some 150,000 clones, 84% of them present only once. What was sequenced was PBMCs or T cells enriched from blood (not recorded which). All receptors come from a woman under 30 who had been exposed to COVID-19.

The chain combines TRBV14 with TRBJ2-1; 11 positions agree with TRBD1. Per germline, CDR1 SGHDN and CDR2 FVKESK. This CDR3 has 18 residues. V was pared by 1 base and J by 1 base, with 6 bases of the junction left unmatched. The CDR3 nucleotides read TGTGCCAGCAGCCAAGGGGACAGGGGGTTCTCATCCTACAATGAGCAGTTCTTC. This sequence encodes CASSQGDRGFSSYNEQFF.

The gene calls are TRBV29-1 and TRBJ1-1, with 7 bases lining up with TRBD1. Germline V CDR1 and CDR2: SQVTM, ANQGSEA. The CDR3 is made up of 12 amino acids. V was pared by 7 bases and J by 10 bases, with 12 bases of the junction left unmatched. The CDR3 nucleotides read TGCAGCGGCGCCCGACAGGGAGGTGCAGCTTTCTTT. It is translated as CSGARQGGAAFF.

The J gene is TRBJ1-2, the V gene TRBV28; D gene ambiguous. The CDR3 runs 14 residues. In germline, CDR1 is MDHEN, CDR2 SYDVKM. V was pared by 1 base and J by 8 bases, with 14 bases between. CDR3 sequence reads: CASSLSEGLRGYTF. DNA for the CDR3: TGTGCCAGCAGTTTATCGGAGGGTCTTCGGGGCTACACCTTC.

This clone was detected only once. The chain joins TRBV13 to TRBJ2-3; 7 bases map to TRBD2. The CDR3 has 15 residues. Germline lookup yields CDR1 PRHDT and CDR2 FYEKMQ (reference sequence). Losses at the gene ends were 3 bases for V and 4 bases for J; bases not matched to a gene: 7. In DNA, the CDR3 is TGTGCCAGCAGCTTGAGGGCGGGAGTCCCAGATACGCAGTATTTT. Translating it yields CASSLRAGVPDTQYF. Drawing the rest from reference TRBV13 and TRBJ2-3, the complete variable domain is AAGVIQSPRHLIKEKRETATLKCYPIPRHDTVYWYQQGPGQDPQFLISFYEKMQSDKGSIPDRFSAQQFSDYHSELNMSSLELGDSALYFCASSLRAGVPDTQYFGPGTRLTVL.

The gene calls are TRBV7-6 and TRBJ2-3, with 7 bases identical to TRBD1. V dropped 5 bases and J dropped 0; count of bases not matched to a gene: 8. CDR1 is SGHVS, CDR2 FNYEAQ, per germline. The CDR3 contains 16 residues. As DNA, the CDR3 is TGTGCCAGCAGCGTCCGCCCGGGACAGAGCACAGATACGCAGTATTTT. Its translation is CASSVRPGQSTDTQYF.

The chain has TRBV7-9 and TRBJ1-3; 7 nucleotides agree with TRBD1. The trim removed 4 bases at V and 4 bases at J, leaving 10 bases unmatched. The germline CDR1 and CDR2 sequences are SEHNR and FQNEAQ (reference sequence). The CDR3 sequence is 16 residues long. CDR3 region: CASSSYDRVQGNTIYF. The CDR3 nucleotides are TGTGCCAGCAGCTCCTACGACAGGGTCCAAGGAAACACCATATATTTT. The full variable domain, rest sourced from reference TRBV7-9 and TRBJ1-3, is DTGVSQNPRHKITKRGQNVTFRCDPISEHNRLYWYRQTLGQGPEFLTYFQNEAQLEKSRLLSDRFSAERPKGSFSTLEIQRTEQGDSAMYLCASSSYDRVQGNTIYFGEGSWLTVV.